The 4 T cell receptor beta chains reported below all come from one sample, sequenced in a study of response to subunit inactivated influenza vaccine. Via MiXCR, TCRdb re-called the RT-PCR reads, giving one row per CDR3 protein. The sample carries about 780,000 distinct CDR3 sequences, less than 20% recorded once. The sequenced sample was PBMCs from blood, obtained 4 to 6 days after vaccination. All receptors derive from a man aged 50 or older who received an inactivated influenza vaccine.

The sample holds a few counts of this clonotype. The chain uses TRBV12-3 or TRBV12-4 and TRBJ2-3; a possible D gene is TRBD1 (6 bases). The CDR3 consists of 11 residues. V was shortened by 4 bases and J by 12 bases, with 11 bases between the two germline ends. CDR3 sequence reads: CASSYREVQYF. The DNA of the CDR3 is TGTGCCAGCAGTTACAGGGAAGTTCAGTATTTT.

This clonotype was recorded a few times. The V and J genes are TRBV20-1 and TRBJ1-1, with a weak D call TRBD1 (5 bases). V was pared by 3 bases and J by 1 base, with 15 bases between. This CDR3 comprises 15 residues. Germline CDR1 reads DFQATT; CDR2 reads SNEGSKA (reference sequence). The CDR3 is CSARVAGRGNTEAFF. The CDR3 region has the DNA TGCAGTGCTAGGGTGGCAGGGCGGGGGAACACTGAAGCTTTCTTT.

This clonotype was detected a few times. The chain is built from TRBV20-1 and TRBJ2-3; 7 nucleotides line up with TRBD2. The V segment lost 4 bases and the J segment 0 bases; nucleotides outside the gene matches: 4. The CDR3 length is 14 residues. The germline V gene has CDR1 DFQATT and CDR2 SNEGSKA (reference sequence). CDR3 coding DNA: TGCAGTGCTAAGTGGGAGGGGAGCACAGATACGCAGTATTTT. It encodes CSAKWEGSTDTQYF.

This rearrangement joins TRBV20-1 to TRBJ2-3, with D unclear. The ends were cut back, 6 bases at V and 6 bases at J, with 10 bases in the middle. Germline loops: CDR1 DFQATT, CDR2 SNEGSKA (reference sequence). The CDR3 is made up of 11 amino acids. The CDR3 reads CSADPSDTQYF. The CDR3 DNA reads as TGCAGTGCGGATCCTAGTGATACGCAGTATTTT.